This T cell receptor (beta chain) was recovered during a study of type 1 regulatory T cells. Study summary: T-allo10 is a Tr1-enriched, alloantigen-specific CD4 T cell product made in vitro.

One entry per CDR3 protein, called by TCRdb with MiXCR from the reads. The sample lists approximately 90,000 distinct CDR3 sequences, around a third occurring once. The CDR3 totals 12 residues. The germline gives CDR1 LNHDA, CDR2 SQIVND (reference sequence). The germline V and J ends were trimmed by 6 bases and 3 bases, with 8 bases remaining between them. Sequencing was done on a sample of CD4+ T cells, either the whole sample or a sorted fraction (not recorded which). This receptor was identified in a human donor in good health. The chain uses TRBV19 and TRBJ1-1, with D uncertain. Here the CDR3 reads CASRIEYTEAFF. In DNA form, the CDR3 reads TGTGCCAGTAGAATTGAATACACTGAAGCTTTCTTT.